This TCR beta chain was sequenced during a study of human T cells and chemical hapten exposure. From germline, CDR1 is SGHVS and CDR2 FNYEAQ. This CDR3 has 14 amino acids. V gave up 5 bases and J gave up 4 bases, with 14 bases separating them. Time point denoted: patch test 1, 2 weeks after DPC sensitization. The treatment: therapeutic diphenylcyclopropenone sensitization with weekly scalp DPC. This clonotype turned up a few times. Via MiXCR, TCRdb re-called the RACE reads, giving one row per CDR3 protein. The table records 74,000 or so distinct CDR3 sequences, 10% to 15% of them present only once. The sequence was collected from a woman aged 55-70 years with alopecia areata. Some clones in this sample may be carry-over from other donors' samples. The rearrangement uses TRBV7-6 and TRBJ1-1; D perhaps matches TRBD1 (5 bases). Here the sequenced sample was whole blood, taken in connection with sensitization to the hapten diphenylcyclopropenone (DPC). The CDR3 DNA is TGTGCCAGCAGCCCCATGGGGGGTGGCACTGAAGCTTTCTTT. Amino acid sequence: CASSPMGGGTEAFF.